Below, 14 T cell receptor beta chains from the same sample are listed, as sequenced in a study of T cell responses to AZD1222 COVID-19 vaccine. Sequenced by immunoSEQ multiplex PCR; TCRdb stores in-frame clones only, minus some. The top ten hold 7% to 8.5% of the sample, which has some 130,000 clones, 70% to 90% seen once. Material: peripheral blood, obtained on day 0 of AZD1222 vaccination. The receptors were gathered from an adult in good health.

The chain recombines TRBV6-5 with TRBJ2-3, with TRBD2 identical over 8 bases. Trimming took 5 bases from V and 6 from J; bases not matched to a gene: 1. CDR1 and CDR2 from the germline V gene are MNHEY and SVGAGI. The CDR3 is 12 amino acids. CDR3 sequence reads: CASSREGDTQYF. The DNA for the CDR3 is TGTGCCAGCAGTCGGGAGGGCGATACGCAGTATTTT.

The chain uses TRBV19 and TRBJ2-3; tentative D call: TRBD1 (5 bases). The CDR3 is 14 residues long. The V gene lost 6 bases and the J gene lost 4 bases, with 14 bases spanning the gap. CDR1 is LNHDA, CDR2 SQIVND, per germline (reference sequence). CDR3 bases: TGTGCCAGTAGCGGCCAGGGAAGCCCAGATACGCAGTATTTT. Amino acid sequence: CASSGQGSPDTQYF.

For this clone: The junction departs from germline at one end; a sequencing error may be responsible. The chain links TRBV28 to TRBJ2-1; TRBD2 matches at 10 bases. The germline CDR1 and CDR2 sequences are MDHEN and SYDVKM. The CDR3 runs 15 residues. The CDR3 spells CAGSTSGRAKDEQFF. CDR3 in DNA: TGTGCCGGCAGTACCAGCGGGAGGGCCAAGGATGAGCAGTTCTTC.

The chain recombines TRBV2 with TRBJ1-5; no clear D. The CDR3 runs 13 residues. Trimming shortened V by 0 bases and J by 4 bases, and 4 bases separated the two germline ends. Germline-derived CDR1 and CDR2 are SNHLY and FYNNEI. CDR3 residues: CASSEAVNQPQHF. As DNA, the CDR3 is TGTGCCAGCAGTGAAGCGGTTAATCAGCCCCAGCATTTT.

The chain employs TRBV7-3 and TRBJ1-1; possibly TRBD1 for D (5 bases). Trimming shortened V by 2 bases and J by 1 base, and 14 bases separated the two germline ends. This CDR3 has 16 residues. CDR1 and CDR2 from the germline V gene are SGHTA and FQGTGA. CDR3 bases: TGTGCCAGCAGCTTAGGGGCCCGGGCAGGGAACACTGAAGCTTTCTTT. Its protein product is CASSLGARAGNTEAFF.

The CDR3 region is CASTSQGGSYNSPLHF. As DNA, the CDR3 is TGTGCCAGCACCTCTCAAGGGGGCTCCTATAATTCACCCCTCCACTTT. The chain combines TRBV7-2 with TRBJ1-6, with TRBD1 as a possible D gene (6 bases). With 7 bases removed from V and 0 bases from J, the gap between germline ends came to 13 bases. Germline V CDR1 and CDR2: SGHTA, FQGNSA. CDR3 length: 16 amino acids.

This clone was recorded once. The DNA of the CDR3 is TGTGCCAGTAGTCCTCTTGGAGAGCAGCCCCAGCATTTT. Translation: CASSPLGEQPQHF. The genes are TRBV19 and TRBJ1-5; the D is unclear. The germline V and J ends were trimmed by 5 bases and 7 bases, with 12 bases remaining between them. CDR3 length equals 13 residues. Germline CDR1 reads LNHDA; CDR2 reads SQIVND (reference sequence).

V gene TRBV3-1 (or the pseudogene TRBV3-2) combines with J gene TRBJ2-3; the match to TRBD1 covers 12 bases. J gave up 3 bases and V 6 bases, and 7 bases lay outside the gene matches. Germline V gene data show CDR1 as LGHDT and CDR2 as YNNKEL (reference sequence). The CDR3 has 16 amino acids. DNA for the CDR3: TGTGCCAGCAGACACCGGGGACAGGGGGCAACAGATACGCAGTATTTT. Translating gives CASRHRGQGATDTQYF.

The V gene is TRBV7-2, the J gene TRBJ2-1; D might be TRBD1 (5 bases). V was cut by 5 bases and J by 0 bases, with 14 bases left in between. This CDR3 comprises 16 residues. Germline-derived CDR1 and CDR2 are SGHTA and FQGNSA. CDR3 amino acids: CASSPTAVSSYNEQFF. The DNA of the CDR3 is TGTGCCAGCAGCCCGACAGCTGTAAGCTCCTACAATGAGCAGTTCTTC.

In DNA form, the CDR3 reads TGTGCCTGGAGCACTTCCGCGGGCACAGATACGCAGTATTTT. Translated, it gives CAWSTSAGTDTQYF. The chain uses TRBV30 and TRBJ2-3, with D uncertain. The CDR3 runs to 14 residues. Germline V gene data show CDR1 as GTSNPN and CDR2 as SVGIG (reference sequence). With 3 bases removed from V and 1 base from J, the gap between germline ends came to 11 bases.

The chain recombines TRBV19 with TRBJ1-2; perhaps TRBD1 as D (6 bases). CDR1 and CDR2 from the germline V gene are LNHDA and SQIVND (reference sequence). CDR3 size: 14 residues. V was pared by 0 bases and J by 7 bases, with 12 bases between. The CDR3 sequence is CASSIEQGSRGYTF. DNA of the CDR3: TGTGCCAGTAGTATAGAACAGGGCTCCCGTGGCTACACCTTC.

This sequence joins TRBV10-1 and TRBJ2-1; D is undetermined. The CDR3 length is 16 residues. The ends were cut back, 3 bases at V and 0 bases at J, with 12 bases in the middle. Germline V gene lookup returns CDR1 WNHNN and CDR2 SYGVQD (reference sequence). The CDR3 region is CASSDLDRSSYNEQFF. The CDR3 coding sequence is TGCGCCAGCAGTGATCTCGACCGAAGCTCCTACAATGAGCAGTTCTTC.

The V gene is TRBV28, the J gene TRBJ1-2; D is unclear. Trimming stripped 2 bases from V and 8 bases from J, with 9 bases between. The CDR3 is 12 amino acids. The germline CDR1 and CDR2 sequences are MDHEN and SYDVKM. CDR3 region: CASSLPGYGYTF. The CDR3 coding sequence is TGTGCCAGCAGTTTACCCGGGTACGGCTACACCTTC.

CDR3 sequence reads: CASSLAMDSAYGYTF. CDR3 nucleotide sequence: TGTGCCAGCAGCTTAGCGATGGACTCTGCCTATGGCTACACCTTC. The J gene is TRBJ1-2, the V gene TRBV7-9; no clear D gene. Germline assignment: CDR1 SEHNR and CDR2 FQNEAQ (reference sequence). The CDR3 consists of 15 residues. V dropped 0 bases and J dropped 4 bases, with 12 bases sitting between them.